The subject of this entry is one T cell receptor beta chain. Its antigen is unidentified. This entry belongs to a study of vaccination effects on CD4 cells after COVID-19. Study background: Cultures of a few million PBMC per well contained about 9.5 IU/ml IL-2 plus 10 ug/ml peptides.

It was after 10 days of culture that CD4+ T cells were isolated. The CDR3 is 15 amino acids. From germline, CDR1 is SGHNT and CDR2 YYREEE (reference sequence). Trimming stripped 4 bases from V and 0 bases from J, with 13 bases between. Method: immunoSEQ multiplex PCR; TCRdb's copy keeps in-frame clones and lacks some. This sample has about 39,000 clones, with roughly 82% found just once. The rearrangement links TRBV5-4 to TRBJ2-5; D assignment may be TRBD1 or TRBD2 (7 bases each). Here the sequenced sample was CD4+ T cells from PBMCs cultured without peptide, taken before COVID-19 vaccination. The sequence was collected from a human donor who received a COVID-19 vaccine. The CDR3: CASSPGGTDQETQYF. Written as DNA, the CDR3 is TGTGCCAGCAGCCCCGGGGGGACAGACCAAGAGACCCAGTACTTC.